Sequencing of this T cell receptor beta chain was carried out in a study of type 1 regulatory T cells (TCRdb year 2021). The study in broad terms: An in vitro protocol by which a Tr1-enriched, alloantigen-specific CD4 T cell product named T-allo10 was generated was characterized in the study. T-allo10 was being evaluated clinically in patients with hematological malignancies who were receiving allogeneic hematopoietic stem cell transplantation.

Specificity for host alloantigens, anergy, and the capacity for alloantigen-specific suppression were described as properties of donor-derived T-allo10 cells. The CDR3 contains 15 residues, cysteine and phenylalanine counted. Only CDR3 DNA remains: 45 bases, in frame from the first base. Sequences SEHNR (CDR1) and FQNEAQ (CDR2) are obtained from the germline V gene (reference sequence). Relative to germline, V is 6 bases shorter and J is 2 bases shorter, with 16 bases between their ends. The sequencer listed for this sample is Illumina MiSeq. TCRdb reprocessing: public reads trimmed at Q25 with fastp, clones called with MiXCR, in-frame beta chains kept. Here each entry gathers all rows of one CDR3 protein and keeps the most common genes and DNA. This sample holds about 68,000 distinct CDR3 sequences; 50% to 70% were observed only once. The top ten hold 7% to 8.5% of the sample. Note on this clonotype: Its antigen has not been determined. Base qualities are not provided; no much larger clone lies one nucleotide away.

The receptor was isolated from a human donor in good health. In this chain, TRBV7-9 is recombined with TRBJ2-5, and perhaps TRBD2 as D gene, on 5 matching bases. What was sequenced was cultured T cells, either the whole culture or a sorted T cell fraction (not recorded which). The cell subset or site label, read with the paper, signifies: Tr1-enriched cell product generated in vitro against host alloantigens. The DNA sequence reads TGTGCCAGCAGGGCCACCGCGGGCAGTCAAGAGACCCAGTACTTC. Its coded protein is CASRATAGSQETQYF.